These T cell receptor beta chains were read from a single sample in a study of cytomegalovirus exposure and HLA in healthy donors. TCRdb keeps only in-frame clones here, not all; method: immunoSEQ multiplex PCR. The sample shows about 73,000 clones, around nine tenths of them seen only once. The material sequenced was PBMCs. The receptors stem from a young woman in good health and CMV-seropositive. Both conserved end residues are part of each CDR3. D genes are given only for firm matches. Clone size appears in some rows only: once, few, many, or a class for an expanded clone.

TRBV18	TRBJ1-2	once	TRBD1	CASSPRQGDYGYTF	TGTGCCAGCTCACCCCGACAGGGAGACTATGGCTACACCTTC
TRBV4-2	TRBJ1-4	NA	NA	CASSQLQVNEKLFF	TGTGCCAGCAGCCAGTTACAAGTTAATGAAAAACTGTTTTTT
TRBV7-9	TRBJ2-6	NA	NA	CASSADGSGANVLTF	TGTGCCAGCAGCGCGGATGGGTCTGGGGCCAACGTCCTGACTTTC
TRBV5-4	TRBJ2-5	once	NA	CASSQPSASQYF	TGTGCCAGCAGCCAACCTAGCGCGTCCCAGTACTTC
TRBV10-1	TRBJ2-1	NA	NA	CASSESWAGAGNEQFF	TGCGCCAGCAGTGAGTCGTGGGCAGGGGCAGGCAATGAGCAGTTCTTC
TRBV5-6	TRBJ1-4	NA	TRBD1	CASSPGPGTGNEKLFF	TGTGCCAGCAGCCCCGGCCCCGGGACAGGGAATGAAAAACTGTTTTTT
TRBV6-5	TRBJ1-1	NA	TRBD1	CASSSRTGSLTEAFF	TGTGCCAGCAGTTCTCGGACAGGGTCGTTGACTGAAGCTTTCTTT
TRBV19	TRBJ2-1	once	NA	CASSIDQTGLPHGEQFF	TGTGCCAGTAGTATAGATCAAACAGGATTGCCCCATGGTGAGCAGTTCTTC
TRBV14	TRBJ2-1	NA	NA	CASSQDLPSYNEQFF	TGTGCCAGCAGCCAAGATCTTCCCTCCTACAATGAGCAGTTCTTC
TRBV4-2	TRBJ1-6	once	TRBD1	CASSVTGVTNSPLHF	TGTGCCAGCAGCGTTACAGGGGTTACTAATTCACCCCTCCACTTT
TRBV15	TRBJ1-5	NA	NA	CATSRDGGVGQPQHF	TGTGCCACCAGCAGAGATGGGGGGGTAGGTCAGCCCCAGCATTTT
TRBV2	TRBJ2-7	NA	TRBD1	CASSEVVGQGAGSYEQYF	TGTGCCAGCAGTGAAGTCGTGGGACAGGGGGCCGGGTCCTACGAGCAGTACTTC
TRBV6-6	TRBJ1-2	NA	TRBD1	CASSSTGGYLSYTF	TGTGCCAGCAGTTCTACAGGGGGCTATCTTAGCTACACCTTC
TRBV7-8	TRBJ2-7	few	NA	CASRVGGEQYF	TGTGCCAGCAGGGTCGGGGGCGAGCAGTACTTC
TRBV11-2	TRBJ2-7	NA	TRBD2	CASSLESGSHYEQYF	TGTGCCAGCAGCTTAGAGAGCGGGAGCCATTACGAGCAGTACTTC
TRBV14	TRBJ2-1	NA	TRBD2	CASSQGHPGGAYNEQFF	TGTGCCAGCAGCCAAGGTCATCCGGGGGGAGCCTACAATGAGCAGTTCTTC
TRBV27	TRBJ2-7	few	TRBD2	CASSQGLAAYEQYF	TGTGCCAGCAGTCAGGGACTAGCAGCCTACGAGCAGTACTTC
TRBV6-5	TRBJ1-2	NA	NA	CASSQGQRGGYTF	TGTGCCAGCAGCCAAGGACAGAGGGGTGGCTACACCTTC
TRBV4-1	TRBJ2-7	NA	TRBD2	CASSQDTSGPYEQYF	TGCGCCAGCAGCCAAGATACTAGCGGTCCTTACGAGCAGTACTTC
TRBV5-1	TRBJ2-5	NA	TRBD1	CASSLGDRGETQYF	TGCGCCAGCAGCTTGGGAGACAGGGGAGAGACCCAGTACTTC
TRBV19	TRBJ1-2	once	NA	CASSIVFQEATNYGYTF	TGTGCCAGTAGTATTGTTTTTCAAGAGGCGACTAACTATGGCTACACCTTC
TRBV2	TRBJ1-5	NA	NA	CASTKSLYRDSNQPQHF	TGTGCCAGCACCAAAAGCCTTTACAGGGATAGCAATCAGCCCCAGCATTTT
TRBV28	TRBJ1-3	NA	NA	CASGTQGPGNTIYF	TGTGCCAGCGGGACACAGGGACCCGGAAACACCATATATTTT
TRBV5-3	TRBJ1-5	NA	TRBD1	CARISRDRGFQPQHF	TGTGCCAGAATTAGCCGGGACAGGGGGTTTCAGCCCCAGCATTTT
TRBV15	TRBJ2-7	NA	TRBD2	CATSAVGGSTYEQYF	TGTGCCACCAGCGCCGTGGGGGGGTCAACCTACGAGCAGTACTTC
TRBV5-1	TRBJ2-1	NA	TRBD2	CASSTGRSLAGNEQFF	TGCGCCAGCAGCACTGGCCGCTCACTAGCGGGGAATGAGCAGTTCTTC
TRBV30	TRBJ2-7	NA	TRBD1	CAWKQGIYEQYF	TGTGCCTGGAAACAGGGGATATACGAGCAGTACTTC
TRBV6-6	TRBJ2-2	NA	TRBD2	CASRTSSYTGELFF	TGTGCCAGCAGGACTAGCTCTTACACCGGGGAGCTGTTTTTT
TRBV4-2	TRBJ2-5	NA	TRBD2	CASSRPGGGVETQYF	TGTGCCAGCAGCCGCCCCGGCGGGGGGGTGGAGACCCAGTACTTC
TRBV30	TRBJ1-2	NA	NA	CAWTDGYTF	TGTGCCTGGACAGATGGCTACACCTTC
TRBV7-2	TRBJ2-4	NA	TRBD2	CASSLASLAGGLDIQYF	TGTGCCAGCAGCTTAGCGTCTCTAGCGGGAGGTTTAGACATTCAGTACTTC
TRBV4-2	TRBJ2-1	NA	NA	CASRGGGPNNEQFF	TGTGCCAGCAGGGGAGGGGGGCCGAACAATGAGCAGTTCTTC
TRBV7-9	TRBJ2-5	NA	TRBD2	CASSLGSSGGIETQYF	TGTGCCAGCAGCTTAGGGTCTAGCGGGGGTATTGAGACCCAGTACTTC
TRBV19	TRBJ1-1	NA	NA	CASRGGEINTEAFF	TGTGCCAGTAGAGGTGGGGAGATCAACACTGAAGCTTTCTTT
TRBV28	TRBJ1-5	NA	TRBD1	CASSLAGGSNQPQHF	TGTGCCAGCAGTTTAGCAGGGGGCAGTAATCAGCCCCAGCATTTT
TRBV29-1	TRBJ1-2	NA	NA	CSVEDNRNYGYTF	TGCAGCGTTGAAGATAACAGGAACTATGGCTACACCTTC
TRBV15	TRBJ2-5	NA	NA	CATSRDLRVETQYF	TGTGCCACCAGCAGAGATTTGAGGGTTGAGACCCAGTACTTC
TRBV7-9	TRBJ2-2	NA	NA	CASSSTRGANTGELFF	TGTGCCAGCAGCTCGACTAGGGGAGCGAACACCGGGGAGCTGTTTTTT
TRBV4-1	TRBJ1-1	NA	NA	CASSQGGHTEAFF	TGCGCCAGCAGCCAAGGGGGGCACACTGAAGCTTTCTTT
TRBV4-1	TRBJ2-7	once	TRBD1	CASSQAGTGDEQYF	TGCGCCAGCAGCCAAGCCGGGACAGGGGACGAGCAGTACTTC
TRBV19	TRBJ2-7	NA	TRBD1	CASSISPGPLGGRDSQQYF	TGTGCCAGTAGTATCTCCCCAGGGCCTCTTGGGGGCCGGGACAGCCAGCAGTACTTC
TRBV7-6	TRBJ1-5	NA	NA	CASSATPGVSAGQPQHF	TGTGCCAGCAGCGCCACCCCAGGGGTAAGCGCAGGGCAGCCCCAGCATTTT
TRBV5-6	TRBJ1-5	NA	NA	CASSLRGFGRDQPQHF	TGTGCCAGCAGCTTGCGTGGCTTTGGTCGGGATCAGCCCCAGCATTTT
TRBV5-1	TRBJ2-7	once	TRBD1	CASSLEDRVGEQYF	TGCGCCAGCAGCTTGGAGGACAGGGTGGGCGAGCAGTACTTC
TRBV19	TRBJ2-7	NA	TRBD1	CASSRTGTVYEQYF	TGTGCCAGTAGTAGAACCGGGACAGTCTACGAGCAGTACTTC
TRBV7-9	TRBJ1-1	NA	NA	CASSGPAGTEAFF	TGTGCCAGCAGCGGTCCAGCAGGGACTGAAGCTTTCTTT
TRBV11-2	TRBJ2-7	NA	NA	CASSLTQIYEQYF	TGTGCCAGCAGCTTAACACAGATCTACGAGCAGTACTTC
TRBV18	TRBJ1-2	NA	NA	CASSPEGPSGYTF	TGTGCCAGCTCACCAGAGGGCCCAAGCGGCTACACCTTC
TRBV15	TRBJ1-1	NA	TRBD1	CATSRVNRGRTEAFF	TGTGCCACCAGCAGAGTTAACAGGGGTAGGACTGAAGCTTTCTTT
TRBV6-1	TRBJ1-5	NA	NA	CASIFISGSNQPQHF	TGTGCCAGCATTTTCATCAGCGGGAGCAATCAGCCCCAGCATTTT
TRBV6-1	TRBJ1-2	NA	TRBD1	CASSDPGQGRRNGYTF	TGTGCCAGCAGTGACCCAGGACAGGGGCGAAGGAATGGCTACACCTTC
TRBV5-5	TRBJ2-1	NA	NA	CASSSGVRVFNEQFF	TGTGCCAGCAGCAGCGGAGTGAGGGTTTTCAATGAGCAGTTCTTC
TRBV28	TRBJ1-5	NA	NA	CASSFAENNQPQHF	TGTGCCAGCAGTTTCGCGGAAAACAATCAGCCCCAGCATTTT
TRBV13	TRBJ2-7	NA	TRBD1	CASRHSGGVSEQYF	TGTGCCAGCAGACACTCAGGGGGAGTGTCCGAGCAGTACTTC
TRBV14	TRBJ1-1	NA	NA	CASSQEARGTEAFF	TGTGCCAGCAGCCAAGAGGCGCGGGGGACTGAAGCTTTCTTT
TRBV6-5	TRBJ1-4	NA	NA	CASSYGGANEKLFF	TGTGCCAGCAGTTACGGAGGGGCAAATGAAAAACTGTTTTTT
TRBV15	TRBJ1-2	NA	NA	CATSRDRVRTNYGYTF	TGTGCCACCAGCAGAGATAGAGTACGAACCAACTATGGCTACACCTTC
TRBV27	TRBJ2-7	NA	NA	CASSPRDTSSYEQYF	TGTGCCAGCAGTCCCCGGGACACGAGCTCCTACGAGCAGTACTTC
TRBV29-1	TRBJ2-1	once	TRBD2	CSVGGGASGSFSYNEQFF	TGCAGCGTTGGGGGTGGGGCTAGCGGGAGTTTCTCCTACAATGAGCAGTTCTTC
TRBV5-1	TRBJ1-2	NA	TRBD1	CASSLLPGTGDYGYTF	TGCGCCAGCAGCCTCCTCCCCGGGACAGGGGACTATGGCTACACCTTC